This TCR beta chain appears in the sequencing data of a study of blood T cell repertoires in COVID-19. As handled by the study authors: Amplification of reference gene primers provided the estimated nucleated cell counts. Sequencing was performed with immunoSEQ multiplex PCR; in TCRdb, only in-frame clones are kept and a portion is missing. From that table come the V and J calls and clone size; the DNA was used to work out D and trimming. The table lists roughly 260,000 clones, about 85% of them singletons. Trimming stripped 6 bases from V and 4 bases from J, with 12 bases between. The CDR3 has 13 amino acids.

Specimen: peripheral blood. The clonotype comes from a woman aged 50 to 65 who had recovered from COVID-19. The chain couples TRBV12-3 or TRBV12-4 to TRBJ1-2; no firm D call. CDR3 nucleotides: TGTGCCAGCAGCTCCAGGATACTCTATGGCTACACCTTC. This translates into CASSSRILYGYTF.